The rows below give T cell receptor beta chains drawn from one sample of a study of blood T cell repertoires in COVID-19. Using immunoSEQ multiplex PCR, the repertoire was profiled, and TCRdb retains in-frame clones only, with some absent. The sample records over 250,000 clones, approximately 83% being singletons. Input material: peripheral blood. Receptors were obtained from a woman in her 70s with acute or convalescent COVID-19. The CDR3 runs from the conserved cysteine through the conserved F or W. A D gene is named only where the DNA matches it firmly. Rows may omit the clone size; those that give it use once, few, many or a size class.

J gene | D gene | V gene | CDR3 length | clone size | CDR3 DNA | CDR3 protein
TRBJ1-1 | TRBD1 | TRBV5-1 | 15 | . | TGCGCCAGCAGCGTAAACTCAGGGGGGACGCCTGAAGCTTTCTTT | CASSVNSGGTPEAFF
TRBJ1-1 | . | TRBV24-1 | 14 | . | TGTGCCACCAGTGATTCGGGGGGGAACACTGAAGCTTTCTTT | CATSDSGGNTEAFF
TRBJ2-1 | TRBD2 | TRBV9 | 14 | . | TGTGCCAGCAGCGTAGATCTAGCGGGGGCCTGGCAGTTCTTC | CASSVDLAGAWQFF
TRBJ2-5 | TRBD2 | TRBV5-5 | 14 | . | TGTGCCAGCAGCCCAATAGCGGGTGGGGAGACCCAGTACTTC | CASSPIAGGETQYF
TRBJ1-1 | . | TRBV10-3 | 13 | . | TGTGCCATCAGGTCAGGCCCGAACACTGAAGCTTTCTTT | CAIRSGPNTEAFF
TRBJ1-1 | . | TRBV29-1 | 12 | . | TGCAGCGTAGGACAGCTGAACACTGAAGCTTTCTTT | CSVGQLNTEAFF
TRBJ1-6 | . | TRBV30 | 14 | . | TGTGCCTGGAGTGGTACGGTCTATAATTCACCCCTCCACTTT | CAWSGTVYNSPLHF
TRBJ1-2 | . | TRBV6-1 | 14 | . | TGTGCCAGCAGTGAAGCGCTTCAGTCCTATGGCTACACCTTC | CASSEALQSYGYTF
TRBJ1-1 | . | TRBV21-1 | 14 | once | TGTGCCAGCAGCAAAGTGTCGGGTAACACTGAAGCTTTCTTT | CASSKVSGNTEAFF
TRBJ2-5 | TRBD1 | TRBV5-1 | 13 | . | TGCGCCAGCAGCTTCAGGGGGCGGGAGACCCAGTACTTC | CASSFRGRETQYF
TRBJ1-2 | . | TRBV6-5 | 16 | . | TGTGCCAGCAGTTACGCCCCTCCGGCGGGGGGCTATGGCTACACCTTC | CASSYAPPAGGYGYTF
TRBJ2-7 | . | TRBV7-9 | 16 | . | TGTGCCAGCAGCTTAGGGACCGGGACAAGCTCCTACGAGCAGTACTTC | CASSLGTGTSSYEQYF
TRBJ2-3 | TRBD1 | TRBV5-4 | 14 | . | TGTGCCAGCAGCCGACAGGGATGGGGGAATACGCAGTATTTT | CASSRQGWGNTQYF
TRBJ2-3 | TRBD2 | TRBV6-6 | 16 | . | TGTGCCAGCAGTCCCGTGGGCGGGGGGACCACAGATACGCAGTATTTT | CASSPVGGGTTDTQYF
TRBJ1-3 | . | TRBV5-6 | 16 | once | TGTGCCAGCAGCTTGGGGTCCGGGCGAGGGAGAAACACCATATATTTT | CASSLGSGRGRNTIYF
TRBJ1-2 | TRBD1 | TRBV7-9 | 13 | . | TGTGCCAGCAGCCAGCCGGGACAGTTAGGCTACACCTTC | CASSQPGQLGYTF
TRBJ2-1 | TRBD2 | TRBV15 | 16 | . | TGTGCCACCAGCGCCCCCGGCGGGGGGGCCAGGAATGAGCAGTTCTTC | CATSAPGGGARNEQFF
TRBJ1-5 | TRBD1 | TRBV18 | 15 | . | TGTGCCAGCTCACCAGGGACAGGGGGGAATCAGCCCCAGCATTTT | CASSPGTGGNQPQHF
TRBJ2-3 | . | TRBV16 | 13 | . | TGTGCCAGCAACTCCCAGGAGGGAGGTTCGCAGTATTTT | CASNSQEGGSQYF
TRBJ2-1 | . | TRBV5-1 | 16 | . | TGCGCCAGCAGCTCAAACCCCGCAGGGTCCTACAATGAGCAGTTCTTC | CASSSNPAGSYNEQFF
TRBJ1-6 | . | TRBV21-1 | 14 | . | TGTGCCAGCAGCTCTGACAGGGCGCATTCACCCCTCCACTTT | CASSSDRAHSPLHF
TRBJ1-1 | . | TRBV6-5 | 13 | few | TGTGCCAGCAGTTCTGGGCGCACCACTGAAGCTTTCTTT | CASSSGRTTEAFF
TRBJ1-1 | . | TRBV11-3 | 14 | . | TGTGCCAGCAGCTTACATGGGGAGGGCACTGAAGCTTTCTTT | CASSLHGEGTEAFF
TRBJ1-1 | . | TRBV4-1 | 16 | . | TGCGCCAGCAGCCAAGTAGGTGGGGCAGGGGCCACTGAAGCTTTCTTT | CASSQVGGAGATEAFF
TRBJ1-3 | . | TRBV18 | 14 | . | TGTGCCAGCTCACCGGGCGTCTCTGGAAACACCATATATTTT | CASSPGVSGNTIYF
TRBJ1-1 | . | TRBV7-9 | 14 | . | TGTGCCAGCAGCTTACAGGAGGACGGCACTGAAGCTTTCTTT | CASSLQEDGTEAFF
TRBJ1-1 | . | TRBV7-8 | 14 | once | TGTGCCAGCAGCTTAAACAGGGCGAACACTGAAGCTTTCTTT | CASSLNRANTEAFF
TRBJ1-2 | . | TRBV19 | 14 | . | TGTGCCAGTAAATTCACAGGGAGCAACTATGGCTACACCTTC | CASKFTGSNYGYTF
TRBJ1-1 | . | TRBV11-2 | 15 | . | TGTGCCAGCAGCTTAGAGGGGGGGCAGGTCACTGAAGCTTTCTTT | CASSLEGGQVTEAFF
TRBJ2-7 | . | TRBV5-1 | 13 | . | TGCGCCAGCAGCAGCCAATTGCTTTACGAGCAGTACTTC | CASSSQLLYEQYF
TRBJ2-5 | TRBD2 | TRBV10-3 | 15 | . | TGTGCCATCAGTTCCGGGACTAGCGGGGGAGAGACCCAGTACTTC | CAISSGTSGGETQYF
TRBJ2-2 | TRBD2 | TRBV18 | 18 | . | TGTGCCAGCTCACCACCGCTAGCGGGGGGGCCTCGCACCGGGGAGCTGTTTTTT | CASSPPLAGGPRTGELFF
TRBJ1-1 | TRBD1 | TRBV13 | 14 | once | TGTGCCAGCAGCTCGACAGGGGCTAACACTGAAGCTTTCTTT | CASSSTGANTEAFF
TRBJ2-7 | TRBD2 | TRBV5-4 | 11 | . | TGTGCCAGCAGCCGGGGGGGCGAGCAGTACTTC | CASSRGGEQYF
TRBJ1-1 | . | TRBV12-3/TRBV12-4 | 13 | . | TGTGCCAGCAGTTTCAGGGGCTTCACTGAAGCTTTCTTT | CASSFRGFTEAFF
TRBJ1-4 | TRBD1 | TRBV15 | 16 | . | TGTGCCACCAGCAGAGAGGGACAGACAACTAATGAAAAACTGTTTTTT | CATSREGQTTNEKLFF
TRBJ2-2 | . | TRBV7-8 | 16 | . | TGTGCCAGCAGCGCCCTAGCCGTATCGAACACCGGGGAGCTGTTTTTT | CASSALAVSNTGELFF
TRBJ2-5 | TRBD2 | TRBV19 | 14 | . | TGTGCCAGTAGTTTTAGCGGGGGCCAAGAGACCCAGTACTTC | CASSFSGGQETQYF
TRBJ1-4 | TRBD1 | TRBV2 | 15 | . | TGTGCCAGCAGTGGCCGGACAGGGTTAAATGAAAAACTGTTTTTT | CASSGRTGLNEKLFF